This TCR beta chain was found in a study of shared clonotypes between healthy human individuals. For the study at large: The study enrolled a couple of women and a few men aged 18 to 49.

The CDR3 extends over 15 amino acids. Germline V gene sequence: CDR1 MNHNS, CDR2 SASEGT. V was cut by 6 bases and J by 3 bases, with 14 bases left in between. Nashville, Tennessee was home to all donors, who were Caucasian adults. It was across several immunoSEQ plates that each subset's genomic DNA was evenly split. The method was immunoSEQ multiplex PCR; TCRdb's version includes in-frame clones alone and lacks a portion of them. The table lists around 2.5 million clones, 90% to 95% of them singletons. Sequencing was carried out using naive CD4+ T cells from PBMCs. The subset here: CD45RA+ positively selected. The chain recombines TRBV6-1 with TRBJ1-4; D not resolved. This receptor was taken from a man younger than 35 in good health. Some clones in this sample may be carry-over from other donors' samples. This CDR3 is CASRQGGPPNEKLFF. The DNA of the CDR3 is TGTGCCAGCAGGCAAGGAGGGCCCCCTAATGAAAAACTGTTTTTT.